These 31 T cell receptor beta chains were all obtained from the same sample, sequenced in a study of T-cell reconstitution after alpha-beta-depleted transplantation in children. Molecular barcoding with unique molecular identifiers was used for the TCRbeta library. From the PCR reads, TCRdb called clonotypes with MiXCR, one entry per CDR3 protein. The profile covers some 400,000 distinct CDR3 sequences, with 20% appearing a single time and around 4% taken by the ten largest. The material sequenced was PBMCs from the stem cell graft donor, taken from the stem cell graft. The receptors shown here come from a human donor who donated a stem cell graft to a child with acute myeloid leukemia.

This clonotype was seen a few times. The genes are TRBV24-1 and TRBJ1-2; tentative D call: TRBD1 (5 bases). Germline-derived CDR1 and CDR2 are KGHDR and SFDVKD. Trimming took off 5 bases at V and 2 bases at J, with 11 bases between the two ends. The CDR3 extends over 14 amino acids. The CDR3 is CATSVPGINYGYTF. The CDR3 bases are TGTGCCACCAGTGTTCCAGGGATCAACTATGGCTACACCTTC.

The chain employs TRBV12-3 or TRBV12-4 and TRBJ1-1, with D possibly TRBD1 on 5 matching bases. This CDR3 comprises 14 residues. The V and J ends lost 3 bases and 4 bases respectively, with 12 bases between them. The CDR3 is CASSFAAGGTEAFF. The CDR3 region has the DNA TGTGCCAGCAGTTTTGCCGCCGGGGGCACTGAAGCTTTCTTT.

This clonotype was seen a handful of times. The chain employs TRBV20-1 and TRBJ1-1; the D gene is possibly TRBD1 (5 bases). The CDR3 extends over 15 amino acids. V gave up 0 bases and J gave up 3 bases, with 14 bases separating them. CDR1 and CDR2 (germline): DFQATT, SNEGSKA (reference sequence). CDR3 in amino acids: CSARERGRRDTEAFF. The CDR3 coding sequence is TGCAGTGCTAGAGAGAGGGGTCGCAGAGACACTGAAGCTTTCTTT.

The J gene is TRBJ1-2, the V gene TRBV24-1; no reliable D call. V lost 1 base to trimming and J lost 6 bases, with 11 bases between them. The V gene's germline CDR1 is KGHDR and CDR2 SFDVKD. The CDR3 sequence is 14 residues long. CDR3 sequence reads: CATSDLMADHGYTF. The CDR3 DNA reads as TGTGCCACCAGTGATTTAATGGCAGACCATGGCTACACCTTC.

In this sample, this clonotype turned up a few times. The CDR3 bases are TGCAGCGTTGTAGCCAGGGGGGATGAGCAGTTCTTC. Its protein is CSVVARGDEQFF. The chain joins TRBV29-1 to TRBJ2-1; D may be TRBD1 (7 bases). CDR3 length: 12 amino acids. Germline V gene lookup returns CDR1 SQVTM and CDR2 ANQGSEA. V gave up 4 bases and J gave up 8 bases, with 12 bases separating them.

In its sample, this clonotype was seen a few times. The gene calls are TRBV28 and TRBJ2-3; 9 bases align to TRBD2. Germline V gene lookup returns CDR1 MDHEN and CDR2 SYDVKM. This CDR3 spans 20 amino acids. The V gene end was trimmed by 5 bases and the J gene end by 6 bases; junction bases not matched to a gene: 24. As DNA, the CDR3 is TGTGCCAGCAGTCTGATTAGCGGGAGCCGTTCTCTGCGAGCATTTGATACGCAGTATTTT. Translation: CASSLISGSRSLRAFDTQYF.

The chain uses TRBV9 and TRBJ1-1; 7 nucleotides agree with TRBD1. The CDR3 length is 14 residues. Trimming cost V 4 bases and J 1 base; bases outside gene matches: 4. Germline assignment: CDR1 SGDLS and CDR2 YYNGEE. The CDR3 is CASSPQGTNTEAFF. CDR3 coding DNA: TGTGCCAGCAGCCCACAGGGGACGAACACTGAAGCTTTCTTT. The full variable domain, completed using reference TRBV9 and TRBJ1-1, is DSGVTQTPKHLITATGQRVTLRCSPRSGDLSVYWYQQSLDQGLQFLIQYYNGEERAKGNILERFSAQQFPDLHSELNLSSLELGDSALYFCASSPQGTNTEAFFGQGTRLTVV.

The DNA for the CDR3 is TGTGCCAGCAGCCAAGATTCAGGGAGGGCCGTATACGAGCAGTACTTC. Its translation: CASSQDSGRAVYEQYF. The V and J genes are TRBV3-1 and TRBJ2-7; 7 positions match TRBD2. The CDR3 sequence is 16 residues long. With 0 bases clipped from V and 4 bases from J, the junction kept 9 bases outside the gene matches. Germline values: CDR1 LGHDT, CDR2 YNNKEL (reference sequence).

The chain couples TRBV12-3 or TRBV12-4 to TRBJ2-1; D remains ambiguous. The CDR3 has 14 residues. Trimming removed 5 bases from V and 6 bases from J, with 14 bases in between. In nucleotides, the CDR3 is TGTGCCAGCAGTATGGACCTACTGGGCAATGAGCAGTTCTTC. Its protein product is CASSMDLLGNEQFF.

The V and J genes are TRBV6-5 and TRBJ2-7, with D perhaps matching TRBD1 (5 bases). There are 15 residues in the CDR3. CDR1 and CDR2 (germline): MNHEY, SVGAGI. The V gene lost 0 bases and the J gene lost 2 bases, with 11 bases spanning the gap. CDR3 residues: CASSYSLGVAYEQYF. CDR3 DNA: TGTGCCAGCAGTTACTCGCTAGGGGTGGCCTACGAGCAGTACTTC.

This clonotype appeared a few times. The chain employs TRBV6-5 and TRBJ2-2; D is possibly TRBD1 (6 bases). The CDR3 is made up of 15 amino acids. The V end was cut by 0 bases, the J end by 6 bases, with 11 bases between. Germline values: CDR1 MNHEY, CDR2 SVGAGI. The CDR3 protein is CASSYSQGKPGELFF. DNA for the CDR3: TGTGCCAGCAGTTACTCGCAGGGGAAGCCCGGGGAGCTGTTTTTT.

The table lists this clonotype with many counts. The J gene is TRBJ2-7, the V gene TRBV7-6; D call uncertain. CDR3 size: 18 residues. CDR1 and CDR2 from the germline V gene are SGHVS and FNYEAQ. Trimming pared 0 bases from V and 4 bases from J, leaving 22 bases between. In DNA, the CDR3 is TGTGCCAGCAGCTTAGCCTTAAGTGGAAGGACGGCCCCTTACGAGCAGTACTTC. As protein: CASSLALSGRTAPYEQYF.

The CDR3 here is CSVEEGPSYNEQFF. In nucleotides, the CDR3 is TGCAGCGTTGAAGAGGGTCCCTCCTACAATGAGCAGTTCTTC. This chain links TRBV29-1 with TRBJ2-1; D is unresolved. V lost 0 bases and J lost 0, with 6 bases in between. The CDR3 is made up of 14 amino acids. Per the germline V gene, CDR1 is SQVTM and CDR2 is ANQGSEA.

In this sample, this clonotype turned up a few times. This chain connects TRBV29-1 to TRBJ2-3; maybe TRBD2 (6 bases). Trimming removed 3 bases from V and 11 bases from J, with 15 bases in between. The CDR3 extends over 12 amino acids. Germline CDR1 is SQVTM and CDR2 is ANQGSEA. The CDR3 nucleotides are TGCAGCGTTGAGAATTGGAGGGATGAGCAGTATTTT. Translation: CSVENWRDEQYF.

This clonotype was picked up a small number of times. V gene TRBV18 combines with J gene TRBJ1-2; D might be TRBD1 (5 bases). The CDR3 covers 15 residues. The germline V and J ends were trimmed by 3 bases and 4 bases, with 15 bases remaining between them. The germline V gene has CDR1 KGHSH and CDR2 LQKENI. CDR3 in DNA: TGTGCCAGCTCACCGGAAGGACAAGGGAGCTATGGCTACACCTTC. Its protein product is CASSPEGQGSYGYTF.

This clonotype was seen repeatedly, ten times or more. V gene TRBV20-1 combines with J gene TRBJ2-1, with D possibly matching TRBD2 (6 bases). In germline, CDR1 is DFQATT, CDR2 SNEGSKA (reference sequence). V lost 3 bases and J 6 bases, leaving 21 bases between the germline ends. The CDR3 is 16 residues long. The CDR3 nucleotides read TGCAGTGCTAGCCCCCCTGCTAGCGCCGCTTTCAATGAGCAGTTCTTC. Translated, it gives CSASPPASAAFNEQFF.

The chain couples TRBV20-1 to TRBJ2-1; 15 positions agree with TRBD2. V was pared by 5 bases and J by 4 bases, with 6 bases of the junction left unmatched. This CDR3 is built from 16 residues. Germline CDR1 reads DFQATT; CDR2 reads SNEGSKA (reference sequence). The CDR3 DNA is TGCAGTGCTCCGGGACTAGCGGGAGGCATATACAATGAGCAGTTCTTC. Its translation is CSAPGLAGGIYNEQFF.

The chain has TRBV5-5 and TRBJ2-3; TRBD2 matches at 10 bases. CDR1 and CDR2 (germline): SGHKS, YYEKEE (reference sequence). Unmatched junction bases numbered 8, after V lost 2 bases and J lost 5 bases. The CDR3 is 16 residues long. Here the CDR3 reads CASSFSGRAGGDTQYF. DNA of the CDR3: TGTGCCAGCAGCTTCAGCGGGAGGGCCGGGGGAGATACGCAGTATTTT.

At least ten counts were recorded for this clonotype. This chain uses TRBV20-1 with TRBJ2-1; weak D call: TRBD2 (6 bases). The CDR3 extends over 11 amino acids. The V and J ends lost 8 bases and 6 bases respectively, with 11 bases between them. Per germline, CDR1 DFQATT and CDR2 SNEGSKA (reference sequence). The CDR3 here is CSPLGGNEQFF. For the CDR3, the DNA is TGCAGTCCCCTGGGGGGCAATGAGCAGTTCTTC.

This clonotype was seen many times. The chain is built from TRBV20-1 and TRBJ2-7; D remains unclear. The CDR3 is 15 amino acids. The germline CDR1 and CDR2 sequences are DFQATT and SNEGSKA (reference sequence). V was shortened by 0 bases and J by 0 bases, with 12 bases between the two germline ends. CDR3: CSARDEMPGSYEQYF. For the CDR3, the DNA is TGCAGTGCTAGAGATGAGATGCCCGGCTCCTACGAGCAGTACTTC.

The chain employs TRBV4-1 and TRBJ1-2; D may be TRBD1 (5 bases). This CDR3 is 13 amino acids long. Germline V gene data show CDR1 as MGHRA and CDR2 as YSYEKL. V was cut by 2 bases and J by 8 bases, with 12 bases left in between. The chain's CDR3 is CASSQSRGQGYTF. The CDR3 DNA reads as TGCGCCAGCAGCCAATCTAGGGGCCAAGGCTACACCTTC.

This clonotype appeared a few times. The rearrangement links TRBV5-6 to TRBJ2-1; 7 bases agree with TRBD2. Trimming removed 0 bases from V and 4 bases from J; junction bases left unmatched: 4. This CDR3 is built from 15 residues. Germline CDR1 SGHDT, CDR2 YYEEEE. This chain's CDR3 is CASSLASSGYNEQFF. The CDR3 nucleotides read TGTGCCAGCAGCTTGGCGTCTAGCGGATACAATGAGCAGTTCTTC.

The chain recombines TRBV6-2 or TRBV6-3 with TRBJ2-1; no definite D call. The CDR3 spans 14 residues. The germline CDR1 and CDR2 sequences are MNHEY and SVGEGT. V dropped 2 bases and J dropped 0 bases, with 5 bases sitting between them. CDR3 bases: TGTGCCAGCAGTTACATAAACTCCTACAATGAGCAGTTCTTC. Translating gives CASSYINSYNEQFF.

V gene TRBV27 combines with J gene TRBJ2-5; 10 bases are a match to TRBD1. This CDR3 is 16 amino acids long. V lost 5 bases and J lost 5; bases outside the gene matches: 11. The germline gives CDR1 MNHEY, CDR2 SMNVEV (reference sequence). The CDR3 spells CASSLLRDRGPETQYF. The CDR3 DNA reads TGTGCCAGCAGTCTACTCCGGGACAGGGGTCCGGAGACCCAGTACTTC.

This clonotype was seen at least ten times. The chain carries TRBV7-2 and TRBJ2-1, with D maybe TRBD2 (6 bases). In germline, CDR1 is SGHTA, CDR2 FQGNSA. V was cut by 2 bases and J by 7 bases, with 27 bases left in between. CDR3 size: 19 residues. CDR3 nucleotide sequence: TGTGCCAGCAGCTTATCTTTGGACGGGTTACGGGGAGGTAGGAATGAGCAGTTCTTC. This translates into CASSLSLDGLRGGRNEQFF.

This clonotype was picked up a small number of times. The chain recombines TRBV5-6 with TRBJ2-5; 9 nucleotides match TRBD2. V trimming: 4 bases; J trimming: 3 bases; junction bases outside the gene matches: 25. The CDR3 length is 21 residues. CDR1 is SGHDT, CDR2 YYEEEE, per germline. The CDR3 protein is CASSGKKKIRWREGLEETQYF. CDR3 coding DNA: TGTGCCAGCAGCGGCAAGAAAAAAATACGGTGGCGGGAGGGCCTCGAAGAGACCCAGTACTTC.

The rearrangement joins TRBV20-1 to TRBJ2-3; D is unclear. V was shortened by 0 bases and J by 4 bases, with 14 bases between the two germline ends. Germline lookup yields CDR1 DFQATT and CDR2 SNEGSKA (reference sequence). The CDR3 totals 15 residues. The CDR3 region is CSARDAARSADTQYF. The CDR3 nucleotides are TGCAGTGCTAGAGATGCGGCGCGGTCGGCAGATACGCAGTATTTT.

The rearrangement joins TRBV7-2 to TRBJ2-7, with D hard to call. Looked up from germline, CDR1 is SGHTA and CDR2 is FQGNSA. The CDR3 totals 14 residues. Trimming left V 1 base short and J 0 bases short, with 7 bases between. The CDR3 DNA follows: TGTGCCAGCAGCTTAGGATATACCTCCTACGAGCAGTACTTC. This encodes CASSLGYTSYEQYF.

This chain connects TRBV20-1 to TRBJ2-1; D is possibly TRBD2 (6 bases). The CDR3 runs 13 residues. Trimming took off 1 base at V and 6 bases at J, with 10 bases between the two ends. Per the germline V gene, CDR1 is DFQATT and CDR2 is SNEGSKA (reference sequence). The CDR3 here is CSARGLATNEQFF. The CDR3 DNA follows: TGCAGTGCTAGAGGGCTAGCGACCAATGAGCAGTTCTTC.

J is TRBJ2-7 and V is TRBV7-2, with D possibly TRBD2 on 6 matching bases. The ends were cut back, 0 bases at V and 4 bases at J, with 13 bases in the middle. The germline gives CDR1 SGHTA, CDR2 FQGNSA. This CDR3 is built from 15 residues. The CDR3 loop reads CASSLAEGQGYEQYF. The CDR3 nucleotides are TGTGCCAGCAGCTTAGCGGAGGGCCAGGGATACGAGCAGTACTTC.

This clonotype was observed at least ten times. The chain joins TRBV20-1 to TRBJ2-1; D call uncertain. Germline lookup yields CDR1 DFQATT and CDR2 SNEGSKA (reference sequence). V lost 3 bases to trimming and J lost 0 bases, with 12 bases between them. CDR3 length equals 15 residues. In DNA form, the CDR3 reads TGCAGTGCTAGCCGCGAAGATAGCTCCTACAATGAGCAGTTCTTC. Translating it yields CSASREDSSYNEQFF.